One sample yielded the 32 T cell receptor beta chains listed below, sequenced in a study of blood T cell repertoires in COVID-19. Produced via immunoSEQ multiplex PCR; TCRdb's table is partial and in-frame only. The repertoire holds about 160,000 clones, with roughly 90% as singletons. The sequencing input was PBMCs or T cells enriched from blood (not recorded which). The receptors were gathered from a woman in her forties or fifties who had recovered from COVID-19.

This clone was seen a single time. The CDR3, as DNA: TGCAGCGTCTCGACCGGGGGACCCCATGGCTACACCTTC. Protein sequence: CSVSTGGPHGYTF. The rearrangement links TRBV29-1 to TRBJ1-2; possible D gene TRBD1, 5 bases. Germline values: CDR1 SQVTM, CDR2 ANQGSEA. This CDR3 comprises 13 residues. Between the trimmed V and J ends, which lost 6 bases and 6 bases, there was a span of 17 bases. The variable domain in full, with the rest retrieved from reference TRBV29-1 and TRBJ1-2, is SAVISQKPSRDICQRGTSLTIQCQVDSQVTMMFWYRQQPGQSLTLIATANQGSEATYESGFVIDKFPISRPNLTFSTLTVSNMSPEDSSIYLCSVSTGGPHGYTFGSGTRLTVV.

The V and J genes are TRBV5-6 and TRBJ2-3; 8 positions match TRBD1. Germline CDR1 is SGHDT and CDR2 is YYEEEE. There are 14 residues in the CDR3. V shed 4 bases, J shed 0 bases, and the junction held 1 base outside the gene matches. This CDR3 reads CASSRTGSTDTQYF. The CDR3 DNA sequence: TGTGCCAGCAGCAGGACAGGGAGCACAGATACGCAGTATTTT.

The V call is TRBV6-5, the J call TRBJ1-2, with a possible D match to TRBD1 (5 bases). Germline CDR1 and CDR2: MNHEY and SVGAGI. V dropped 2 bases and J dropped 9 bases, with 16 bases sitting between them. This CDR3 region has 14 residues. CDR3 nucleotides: TGTGCCAGCAGTTACGGGGCTCCGCGGTTCCGCTACACCTTC. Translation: CASSYGAPRFRYTF.

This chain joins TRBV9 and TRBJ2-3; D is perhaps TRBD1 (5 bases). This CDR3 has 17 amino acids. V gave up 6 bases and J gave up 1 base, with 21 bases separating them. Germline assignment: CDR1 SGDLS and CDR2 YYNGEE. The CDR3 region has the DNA TGTGCCAGCAACCAGGGCTGGGTATTTGGCGGCACAGATACGCAGTATTTT. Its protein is CASNQGWVFGGTDTQYF.

CDR3 nucleotide sequence: TGTGCCAGCAGTTACCCCTCTCAGACAGGCTACGAGCAGTACTTC. This codes for CASSYPSQTGYEQYF. The gene calls are TRBV6-2 or TRBV6-3 and TRBJ2-7, with D perhaps TRBD1 (6 bases). The CDR3 totals 15 residues. The V end lost 2 bases, the J end lost 3 bases, and 14 bases lay between the germline ends. Germline-derived CDR1 and CDR2 are MNHEY and SVGEGT.

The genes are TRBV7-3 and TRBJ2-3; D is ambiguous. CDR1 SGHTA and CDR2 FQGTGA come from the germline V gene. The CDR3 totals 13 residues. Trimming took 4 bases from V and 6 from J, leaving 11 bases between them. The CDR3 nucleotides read TGTGCCAGCAGCTCCTCTCGGTCGGATACGCAGTATTTT. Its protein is CASSSSRSDTQYF.

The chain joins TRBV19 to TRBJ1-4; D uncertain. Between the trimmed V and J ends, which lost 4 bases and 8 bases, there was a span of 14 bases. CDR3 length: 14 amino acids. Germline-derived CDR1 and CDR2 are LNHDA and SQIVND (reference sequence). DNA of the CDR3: TGTGCCAGTAGTAAAGACACCCTGAGCGAAAAACTGTTTTTT. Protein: CASSKDTLSEKLFF. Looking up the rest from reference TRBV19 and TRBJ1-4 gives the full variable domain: DGGITQSPKYLFRKEGQNVTLSCEQNLNHDAMYWYRQDPGQGLRLIYYSQIVNDFQKGDIAEGYSVSREKKESFPLTVTSAQKNPTAFYLCASSKDTLSEKLFFGSGTQLSVL.

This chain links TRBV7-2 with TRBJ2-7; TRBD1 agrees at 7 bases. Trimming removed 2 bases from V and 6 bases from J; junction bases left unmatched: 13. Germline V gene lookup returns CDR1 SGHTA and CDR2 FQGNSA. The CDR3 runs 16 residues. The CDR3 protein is CASSLRGTASVVEQYF. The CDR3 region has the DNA TGTGCCAGCAGCTTAAGGGGGACAGCCTCCGTCGTCGAGCAGTACTTC.

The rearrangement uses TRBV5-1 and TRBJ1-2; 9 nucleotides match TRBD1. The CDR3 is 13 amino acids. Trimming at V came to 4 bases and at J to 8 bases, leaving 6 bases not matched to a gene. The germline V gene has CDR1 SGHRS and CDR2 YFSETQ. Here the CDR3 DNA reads TGCGCCAGCAGCCAGACAGGGGGTGCGGGCTACACCTTC. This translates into CASSQTGGAGYTF.

CDR3 protein: CATRGIGGNEQFF. As DNA, the CDR3 is TGTGCCACCAGAGGGATAGGGGGCAATGAGCAGTTCTTC. V gene TRBV24-1 combines with J gene TRBJ2-1; TRBD1 might be the D (6 bases). The germline V gene has CDR1 KGHDR and CDR2 SFDVKD. CDR3 size: 13 residues. The V end lost 7 bases, the J end lost 6 bases, and 12 bases lay between the germline ends.

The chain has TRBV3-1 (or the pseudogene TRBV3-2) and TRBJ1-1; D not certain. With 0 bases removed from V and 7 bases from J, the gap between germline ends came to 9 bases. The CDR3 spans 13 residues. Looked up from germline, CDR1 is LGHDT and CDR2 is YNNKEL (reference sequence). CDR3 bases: TGTGCCAGCAGCCAAGAGAGACATTTTGAAGCTTTCTTT. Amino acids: CASSQERHFEAFF.

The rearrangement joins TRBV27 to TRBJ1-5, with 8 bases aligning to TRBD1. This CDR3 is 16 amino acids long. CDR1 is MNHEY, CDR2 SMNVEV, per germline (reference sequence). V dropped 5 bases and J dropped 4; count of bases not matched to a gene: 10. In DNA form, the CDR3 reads TGTGCCAGCAGTCCTAGACAGGGGAGGGTGAATCAGCCCCAGCATTTT. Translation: CASSPRQGRVNQPQHF.

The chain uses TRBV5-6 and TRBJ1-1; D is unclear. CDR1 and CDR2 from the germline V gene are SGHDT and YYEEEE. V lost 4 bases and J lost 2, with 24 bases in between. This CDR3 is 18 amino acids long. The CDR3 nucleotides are TGTGCCAGCAGCCCAGTGGACCGCAGCGGAGTTCGTAACACTGAAGCTTTCTTT. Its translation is CASSPVDRSGVRNTEAFF.

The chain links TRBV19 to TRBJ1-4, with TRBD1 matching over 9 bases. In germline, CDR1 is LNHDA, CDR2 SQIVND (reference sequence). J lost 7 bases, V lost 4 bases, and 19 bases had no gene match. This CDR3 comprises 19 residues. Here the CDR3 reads CASSRPTGTGLLLGEKLFF. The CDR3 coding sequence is TGTGCCAGTAGTAGACCTACCGGGACAGGGCTTTTATTGGGTGAAAAACTGTTTTTT.

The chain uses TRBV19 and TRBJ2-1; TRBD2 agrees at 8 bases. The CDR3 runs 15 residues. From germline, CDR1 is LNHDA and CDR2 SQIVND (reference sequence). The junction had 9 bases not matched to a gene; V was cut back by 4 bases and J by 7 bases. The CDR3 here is CASSTGGIAGNEQFF. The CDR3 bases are TGTGCCAGTAGTACGGGGGGGATTGCGGGGAATGAGCAGTTCTTC.

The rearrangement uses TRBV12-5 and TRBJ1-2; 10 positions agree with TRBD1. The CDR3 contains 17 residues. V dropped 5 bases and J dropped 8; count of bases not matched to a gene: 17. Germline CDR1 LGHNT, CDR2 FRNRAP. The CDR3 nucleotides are TGTGCTAGTGGTCCGACCCCCTCGACAGGGGGCTTAAGGGGCTACACCTTC. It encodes CASGPTPSTGGLRGYTF.

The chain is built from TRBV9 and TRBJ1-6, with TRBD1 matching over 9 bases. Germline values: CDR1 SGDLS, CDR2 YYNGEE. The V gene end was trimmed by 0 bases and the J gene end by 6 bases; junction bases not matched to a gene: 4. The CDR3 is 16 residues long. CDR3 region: CASSVGDRDSNSPLHF. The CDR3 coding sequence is TGTGCCAGCAGCGTAGGGGACAGGGACTCTAATTCACCCCTCCACTTT.

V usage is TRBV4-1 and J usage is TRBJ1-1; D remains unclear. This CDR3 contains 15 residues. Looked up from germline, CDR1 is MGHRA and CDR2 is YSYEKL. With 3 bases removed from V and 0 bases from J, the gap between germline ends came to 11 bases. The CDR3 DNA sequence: TGCGCCAGCAGCCAGGAGAACGGATTGAACACTGAAGCTTTCTTT. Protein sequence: CASSQENGLNTEAFF.

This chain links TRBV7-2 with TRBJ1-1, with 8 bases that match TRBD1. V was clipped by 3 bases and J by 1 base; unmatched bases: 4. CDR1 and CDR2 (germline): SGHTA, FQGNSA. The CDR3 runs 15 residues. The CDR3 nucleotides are TGTGCCAGCAGCTTGCGGGGACAGGCGAACACTGAAGCTTTCTTT. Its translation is CASSLRGQANTEAFF.

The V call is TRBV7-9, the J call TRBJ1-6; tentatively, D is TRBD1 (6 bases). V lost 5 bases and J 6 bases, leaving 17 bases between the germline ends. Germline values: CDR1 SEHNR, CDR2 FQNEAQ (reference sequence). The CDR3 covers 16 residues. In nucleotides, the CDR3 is TGTGCCAGCAGCCCCGGCCCGGGACACTCTAATTCACCCCTCCACTTT. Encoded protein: CASSPGPGHSNSPLHF.

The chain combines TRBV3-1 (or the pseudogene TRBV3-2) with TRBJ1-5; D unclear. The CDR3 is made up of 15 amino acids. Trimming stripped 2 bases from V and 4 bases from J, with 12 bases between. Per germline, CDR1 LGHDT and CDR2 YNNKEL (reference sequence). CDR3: CASSQRGSGNQPQHF. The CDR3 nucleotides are TGTGCCAGCAGCCAACGCGGTAGCGGGAATCAGCCCCAGCATTTT.

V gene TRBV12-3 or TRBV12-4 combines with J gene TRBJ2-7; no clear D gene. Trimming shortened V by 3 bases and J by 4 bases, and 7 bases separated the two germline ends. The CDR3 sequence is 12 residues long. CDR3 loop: CASSFVSYEQYF. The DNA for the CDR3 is TGTGCCAGCAGTTTCGTGTCGTACGAGCAGTACTTC.

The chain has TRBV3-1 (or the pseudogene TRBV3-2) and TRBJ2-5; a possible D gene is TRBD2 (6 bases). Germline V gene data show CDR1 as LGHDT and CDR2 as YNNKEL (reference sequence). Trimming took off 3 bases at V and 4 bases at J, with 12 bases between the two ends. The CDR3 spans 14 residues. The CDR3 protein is CASSQGGGAETQYF. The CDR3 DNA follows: TGTGCCAGCAGCCAGGGCGGCGGGGCAGAGACCCAGTACTTC.

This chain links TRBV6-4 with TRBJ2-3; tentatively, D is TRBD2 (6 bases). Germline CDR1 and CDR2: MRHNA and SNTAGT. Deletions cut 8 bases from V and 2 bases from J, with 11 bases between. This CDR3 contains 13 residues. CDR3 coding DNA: TGTGCCAGCGCTAGCGAGATCACAGATACGCAGTATTTT. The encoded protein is CASASEITDTQYF.

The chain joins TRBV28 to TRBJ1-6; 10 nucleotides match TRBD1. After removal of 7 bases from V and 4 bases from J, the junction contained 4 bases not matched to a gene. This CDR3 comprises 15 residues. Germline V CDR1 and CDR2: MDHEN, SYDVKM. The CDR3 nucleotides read TGTGCCAGCACGCGGACAGGGGGATATAATTCACCCCTCCACTTT. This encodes CASTRTGGYNSPLHF.

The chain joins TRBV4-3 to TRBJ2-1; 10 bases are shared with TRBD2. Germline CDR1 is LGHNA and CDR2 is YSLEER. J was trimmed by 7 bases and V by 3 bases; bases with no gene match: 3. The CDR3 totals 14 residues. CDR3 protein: CASSHGAGGNEQFF. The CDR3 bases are TGCGCCAGCAGCCATGGAGCGGGGGGGAATGAGCAGTTCTTC.

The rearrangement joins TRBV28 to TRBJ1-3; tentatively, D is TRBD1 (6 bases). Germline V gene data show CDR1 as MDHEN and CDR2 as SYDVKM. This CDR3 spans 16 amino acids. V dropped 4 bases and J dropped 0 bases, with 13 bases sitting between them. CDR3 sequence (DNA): TGTGCCAGCAGTTGGCACAGGGTGGACTCTGGAAACACCATATATTTT. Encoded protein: CASSWHRVDSGNTIYF.

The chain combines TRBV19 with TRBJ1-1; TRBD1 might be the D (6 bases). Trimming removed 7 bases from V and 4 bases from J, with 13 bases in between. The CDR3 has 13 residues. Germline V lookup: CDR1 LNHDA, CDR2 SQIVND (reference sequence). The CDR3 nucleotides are TGTGCCAGTATGCATGGGGGGGCCACTGAAGCTTTCTTT. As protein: CASMHGGATEAFF.

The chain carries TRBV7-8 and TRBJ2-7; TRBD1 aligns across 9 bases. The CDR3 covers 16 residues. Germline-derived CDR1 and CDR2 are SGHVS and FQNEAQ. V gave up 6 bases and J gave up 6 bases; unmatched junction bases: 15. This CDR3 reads CASRNPTGGAVSEQYF. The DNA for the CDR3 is TGTGCCAGCAGGAATCCCACAGGGGGCGCGGTATCCGAGCAGTACTTC.

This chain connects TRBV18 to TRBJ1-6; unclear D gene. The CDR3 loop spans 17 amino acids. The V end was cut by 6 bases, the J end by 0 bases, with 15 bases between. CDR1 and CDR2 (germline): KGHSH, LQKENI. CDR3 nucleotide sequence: TGTGCCAGCTCCCCCCGAGAGACTCGCTCCTATAATTCACCCCTCCACTTT. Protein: CASSPRETRSYNSPLHF.

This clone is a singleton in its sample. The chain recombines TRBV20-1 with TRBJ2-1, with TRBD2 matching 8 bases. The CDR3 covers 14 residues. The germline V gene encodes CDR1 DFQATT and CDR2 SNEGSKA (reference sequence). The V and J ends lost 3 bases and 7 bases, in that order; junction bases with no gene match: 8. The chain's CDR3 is CSASSRTSLNEQFF. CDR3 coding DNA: TGCAGTGCTAGTTCCCGGACTAGCCTGAATGAGCAGTTCTTC.

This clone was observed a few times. The CDR3 sequence is CAWNHFATNEKLFF. The CDR3, as DNA: TGTGCCTGGAATCACTTTGCAACTAATGAAAAACTGTTTTTT. This chain uses TRBV30 with TRBJ1-4; D not resolved. Germline values: CDR1 GTSNPN, CDR2 SVGIG (reference sequence). This CDR3 is 14 amino acids long. The V gene lost 4 bases and the J gene lost 0 bases, with 9 bases spanning the gap.